Presented here are 6 T cell receptor beta chains from one specimen sequenced in a study of blood T cell repertoires in COVID-19 (dated by TCRdb to 2018 to 2020). Libraries were prepared through the immunoSEQ multiplex PCR assay. As stored in TCRdb, this immuneACCESS dataset retains in-frame rearrangements with V and J assigned. A fraction of the clones does not appear; measured against another copy, unresolved V genes explain less than half of the discrepancy, and the remainder lacks a known reason. The sample table contains roughly 85,000 clones; only one count was recorded for roughly 85% of them. Roughly 30% of the sample rests with the top ten. The material sequenced was peripheral blood. The source is a man over 45 with active or convalescent COVID-19.

This clone has just a few counts. The chain employs TRBV19 and TRBJ1-5; TRBD1 agrees at 7 bases. The J segment lost 0 bases and the V segment lost 9 bases, leaving 8 bases of the junction unmatched. The V gene's germline CDR1 is LNHDA and CDR2 SQIVND (reference sequence). There are 15 residues in the CDR3. Written as DNA, the CDR3 is TGTGCCAGCCAAAAGGGACAGCATAGCAATCAGCCCCAGCATTTT. Its protein is CASQKGQHSNQPQHF.

This clone was observed a handful of times. The chain combines TRBV28 with TRBJ2-3; no clear D gene. From germline, CDR1 is MDHEN and CDR2 SYDVKM. The CDR3 loop spans 14 amino acids. Trimming stripped 3 bases from V and 3 bases from J, with 10 bases between. CDR3 DNA sequence: TGTGCCAGCAGTTTCCTGTCCGGGACAGATACGCAGTATTTT. Translation gives CASSFLSGTDTQYF.

The chain employs TRBV19 and TRBJ1-6; 11 nucleotides align to TRBD1. The CDR3 is 16 amino acids. Losses at the gene ends were 4 bases for V and 9 bases for J; bases not matched to a gene: 8. The germline V gene has CDR1 LNHDA and CDR2 SQIVND (reference sequence). CDR3 bases: TGTGCCAGTAGTAAGACGGGACAGGGGGACGGTTCACCCCTCCACTTT. It specifies CASSKTGQGDGSPLHF.

The genes are TRBV3-1 (or the pseudogene TRBV3-2) and TRBJ2-1; D call uncertain. Germline V gene sequence: CDR1 LGHDT, CDR2 YNNKEL (reference sequence). The CDR3 has 13 amino acids. Trimming took off 6 bases at V and 6 bases at J, with 12 bases between the two ends. The CDR3, as DNA: TGTGCCAGCAGTCTGACTCGAACCAATGAGCAGTTCTTC. As protein: CASSLTRTNEQFF.

V is TRBV27 and J is TRBJ2-5; D is possibly TRBD2 (6 bases). V was trimmed by 1 base and J by 5 bases, leaving 20 bases between them. Germline V gene lookup returns CDR1 MNHEY and CDR2 SMNVEV (reference sequence). The CDR3 runs 17 residues. DNA of the CDR3: TGTGCCAGCAGTTTATACCCCCCTCTCGGAGGGATGGAGACCCAGTACTTC. Amino acids: CASSLYPPLGGMETQYF.

V is TRBV10-3 and J is TRBJ2-7; 10 bases fit TRBD2. Losses at the gene ends were 4 bases for V and 4 bases for J; bases not matched to a gene: 7. This CDR3 spans 15 amino acids. Germline assignment: CDR1 ENHRY and CDR2 SYGVKD. CDR3 in amino acids: CAISGLAGDGYEQYF. CDR3 sequence (DNA): TGTGCCATCAGTGGCCTAGCGGGAGATGGATACGAGCAGTACTTC.